A single sample gave rise to the 28 T cell receptor beta chains below, sequenced in a study of blood T cell repertoires in COVID-19. Produced via immunoSEQ multiplex PCR; TCRdb's table is partial and in-frame only. The data show almost 250,000 clones, around 87% seen once. The sample was PBMCs or T cells enriched from blood (not recorded which). The receptors come from a woman between 45 and 60 years old who had recovered from COVID-19.

The sample holds a few counts of this clone. The chain combines TRBV7-2 with TRBJ1-1; D perhaps matches TRBD1 (6 bases). Germline V lookup: CDR1 SGHTA, CDR2 FQGNSA. The CDR3 spans 18 residues. The V and J ends lost 0 bases and 2 bases respectively, with 19 bases between them. Here the CDR3 reads CASSLALGALGENTEAFF. CDR3 nucleotide sequence: TGTGCCAGCAGCTTAGCTCTGGGGGCTTTGGGTGAAAACACTGAAGCTTTCTTT. Full variable domain (missing parts from reference TRBV7-2 and TRBJ1-1): GAGVSQSPSNKVTEKGKDVELRCDPISGHTALYWYRQSLGQGLEFLIYFQGNSAPDKSGLPSDRFSAERTGGSVSTLTIQRTQQEDSAVYLCASSLALGALGENTEAFFGQGTRLTVV.

The V gene is TRBV5-1, the J gene TRBJ1-6, with D unresolved. The V gene's germline CDR1 is SGHRS and CDR2 YFSETQ. V was trimmed by 2 bases and J by 0 bases, leaving 6 bases between them. The CDR3 is 15 amino acids. CDR3 region: CASSFTSSYNSPLHF. In nucleotides, the CDR3 is TGCGCCAGCAGCTTTACGAGCTCCTATAATTCACCCCTCCACTTT.

V usage is TRBV7-2 and J usage is TRBJ2-7, with D maybe TRBD1 (6 bases). The germline V gene has CDR1 SGHTA and CDR2 FQGNSA. V was trimmed by 2 bases and J by 3 bases, leaving 11 bases between them. This CDR3 has 14 amino acids. Here the CDR3 reads CASSLNRAGYEQYF. The CDR3 DNA is TGTGCCAGCAGCTTAAACAGGGCGGGCTACGAGCAGTACTTC.

The chain employs TRBV21-1 and TRBJ1-2; the table's D call, TRBD1, was not checked against the DNA. TRBV21-1 is a pseudogene. The CDR3 consists of 16 residues. CDR3 residues: CASSKADPDRGYGYTF. The CDR3 nucleotides are TGTGCCAGCAGCAAAGCGGATCCGGACAGGGGCTATGGCTACACCTTC.

The chain joins TRBV24-1 to TRBJ1-2; tentatively, D is TRBD1 (5 bases). V lost 4 bases, J lost 8 bases, and 19 bases lay in between. Germline V gene sequence: CDR1 KGHDR, CDR2 SFDVKD. The CDR3 consists of 15 residues. Written as DNA, the CDR3 is TGTGCCACCAGTGACGATACGACAGAAAAAAGGGGCTACACCTTC. Protein: CATSDDTTEKRGYTF.

This clone was recorded once. J is TRBJ1-2 and V is TRBV6-5; D gene unclear. Trimming pared 2 bases from V and 8 bases from J, leaving 15 bases between. Germline V gene data show CDR1 as MNHEY and CDR2 as SVGAGI. The CDR3 is 14 residues long. CDR3 in amino acids: CASSYLPRAGGYTF. As DNA, the CDR3 is TGTGCCAGCAGTTACCTTCCCAGAGCGGGCGGCTACACCTTC.

Only a few counts were recorded for this clone. The gene calls are TRBV27 and TRBJ1-1, with 8 positions matching TRBD1. With V trimmed by 6 bases and J by 4 bases, 16 bases remained unmatched. This CDR3 has 17 amino acids. Germline values: CDR1 MNHEY, CDR2 SMNVEV (reference sequence). The CDR3 bases are TGTGCCAGCAGGGACTTATTCCAGGGGGCTTTGGGCACTGAAGCTTTCTTT. Amino acids: CASRDLFQGALGTEAFF.

The V call is TRBV6-2 or TRBV6-3, the J call TRBJ2-1; D ambiguous. Trimming took off 4 bases at V and 2 bases at J, with 15 bases between the two ends. This CDR3 spans 16 amino acids. Germline values: CDR1 MNHEY, CDR2 SVGEGT. Here the CDR3 reads CASSLYSGAAYNEQFF. The CDR3 region has the DNA TGTGCCAGCAGTTTGTATTCGGGTGCTGCCTACAATGAGCAGTTCTTC.

This chain uses TRBV27 with TRBJ1-5; D gene uncertain. The CDR3 contains 16 residues. The V end lost 3 bases, the J end lost 0 bases, and 12 bases lay between the germline ends. Germline CDR1 MNHEY, CDR2 SMNVEV (reference sequence). In DNA form, the CDR3 reads TGTGCCAGCAGTTTTAGATCGGGGTATAGCAATCAGCCCCAGCATTTT. Translating gives CASSFRSGYSNQPQHF.

V usage is TRBV27 and J usage is TRBJ2-7; 13 bases line up with TRBD2. The length of the CDR3 is 14 residues. Germline CDR1 and CDR2: MNHEY and SMNVEV (reference sequence). V was clipped by 7 bases and J by 5 bases; unmatched bases: 5. This CDR3 is CASKGLAGSHEQYF. Here the CDR3 DNA reads TGTGCCAGCAAGGGACTAGCGGGAAGCCACGAGCAGTACTTC.

The gene calls are TRBV3-1 (or the pseudogene TRBV3-2) and TRBJ2-1, with a weak D call TRBD2 (6 bases). CDR1 and CDR2 (germline): LGHDT, YNNKEL (reference sequence). V was cut by 1 base and J by 4 bases, with 11 bases left in between. The CDR3 has 15 residues. The CDR3 spells CASSQAVAAYNEQFF. DNA of the CDR3: TGTGCCAGCAGCCAAGCGGTAGCGGCATACAATGAGCAGTTCTTC.

The rearrangement links TRBV4-1 to TRBJ2-1; 10 bases agree with TRBD1. The J segment lost 7 bases and the V segment lost 2 bases, leaving 14 bases of the junction unmatched. This CDR3 spans 18 amino acids. The germline CDR1 and CDR2 sequences are MGHRA and YSYEKL. The CDR3 loop reads CASSQPRDRDRGVNEQFF. CDR3 coding DNA: TGCGCCAGCAGCCAACCTCGAGACCGGGACAGGGGTGTTAATGAGCAGTTCTTC.

V is TRBV28 and J is TRBJ2-4; tentatively, D is TRBD2 (5 bases). The ends were cut back, 5 bases at V and 8 bases at J, with 7 bases in the middle. This CDR3 spans 11 amino acids. The germline V gene encodes CDR1 MDHEN and CDR2 SYDVKM. DNA of the CDR3: TGTGCCAGCAGTGTGCGGGACATTCAGTACTTC. Amino acids: CASSVRDIQYF.

This rearrangement joins TRBV30 to TRBJ1-4; 7 nucleotides align to TRBD1. The ends lost 2 bases at V and 7 bases at J; junction bases unmatched: 7. CDR1 is GTSNPN and CDR2 is SVGIG in the germline V gene (reference sequence). The CDR3 runs 14 residues. In DNA, the CDR3 is TGTGCCTGGAGTATTAGGGGGCTAAGTGAAAAACTGTTTTTT. It codes for CAWSIRGLSEKLFF.

V gene TRBV12-3 or TRBV12-4 combines with J gene TRBJ2-5; D remains unclear. CDR3 size: 12 residues. With 3 bases removed from V and 4 bases from J, the gap between germline ends came to 6 bases. This chain's CDR3 is CASSFFGETQYF. The CDR3 coding sequence is TGTGCCAGCAGTTTTTTCGGAGAGACCCAGTACTTC.

This chain joins TRBV10-1 and TRBJ2-5; TRBD1 agrees at 9 bases. J was trimmed by 4 bases and V by 3 bases; bases with no gene match: 3. Germline CDR1 is WNHNN and CDR2 is SYGVQD (reference sequence). The CDR3 extends over 14 amino acids. The CDR3 DNA reads as TGCGCCAGCAGTGAAGGGGGACAGGGAGAGACCCAGTACTTC. Translated: CASSEGGQGETQYF.

The chain carries TRBV7-2 and TRBJ2-7; D perhaps matches TRBD2 (6 bases). The germline V gene encodes CDR1 SGHTA and CDR2 FQGNSA. V lost 5 bases, J lost 6 bases, and 17 bases lay in between. The CDR3 is 14 residues long. The DNA of the CDR3 is TGTGCCAGCAGCCACGAAAGGAGGGCCTTCGAGCAGTACTTC. Encoded protein: CASSHERRAFEQYF. Complete variable domain (other parts from reference TRBV7-2 and TRBJ2-7): GAGVSQSPSNKVTEKGKDVELRCDPISGHTALYWYRQSLGQGLEFLIYFQGNSAPDKSGLPSDRFSAERTGGSVSTLTIQRTQQEDSAVYLCASSHERRAFEQYFGPGTRLTVT.

This clone was seen just once. The J gene is TRBJ1-2, the V gene TRBV3-1 (or the pseudogene TRBV3-2); D is unclear. Trimming cost V 0 bases and J 5 bases, with 13 bases left between them. The germline CDR1 and CDR2 sequences are LGHDT and YNNKEL (reference sequence). The CDR3 is 15 residues long. CDR3 nucleotides: TGTGCCAGCAGCCAAGATTCGACGAGGACTTATGGCTACACCTTC. Encoded protein: CASSQDSTRTYGYTF.

The chain recombines TRBV7-8 with TRBJ2-7; 7 nucleotides line up with TRBD2. In germline, CDR1 is SGHVS, CDR2 FQNEAQ. The trim removed 5 bases at V and 6 bases at J, leaving 7 bases unmatched. CDR3 length: 13 residues. DNA for the CDR3: TGTGCCAGCAGCCTGTGGGGGGAGGGCGAGCAGTACTTC. Translation gives CASSLWGEGEQYF.

This chain links TRBV3-1 (or the pseudogene TRBV3-2) with TRBJ2-7, with D tentatively TRBD2 (6 bases). Per germline, CDR1 LGHDT and CDR2 YNNKEL (reference sequence). The CDR3 is made up of 11 amino acids. In DNA form, the CDR3 reads TGTGCTACCTCAGCGGGCTACGAGCAGTACTTC. It encodes CATSAGYEQYF.

The CDR3 reads CASSLTWDSSYEQYF. The DNA of the CDR3 is TGTGCCAGCAGCTTGACTTGGGACAGCTCCTACGAGCAGTACTTC. The chain uses TRBV11-2 and TRBJ2-7; 7 bases line up with TRBD1. Germline loops: CDR1 SGHAT, CDR2 FQNNGV. This CDR3 contains 15 residues. The V gene end was trimmed by 3 bases and the J gene end by 0 bases; junction bases not matched to a gene: 5.

This chain uses TRBV30 with TRBJ1-3, with 9 bases lining up with TRBD1. CDR1 is GTSNPN, CDR2 SVGIG, per germline (reference sequence). This CDR3 is built from 14 residues. After removal of 3 bases from V and 5 bases from J, the junction contained 5 bases not matched to a gene. DNA for the CDR3: TGTGCCTGGAGCCCCGGGACAGGGAGAAACACCATATATTTT. The encoded protein is CAWSPGTGRNTIYF.

The chain employs TRBV11-2 and TRBJ2-7; TRBD2 might be the D (6 bases). Between the trimmed V and J ends, which lost 1 base and 2 bases, there was a span of 12 bases. There are 15 residues in the CDR3. Germline V gives CDR1 SGHAT, CDR2 FQNNGV. The CDR3 DNA follows: TGTGCCAGCAGCTTAGTTAGCGGCAGGGCCTACGAGCAGTACTTC. Translated: CASSLVSGRAYEQYF.

The rearrangement links TRBV19 to TRBJ2-1; D is unclear. CDR3 length: 15 residues. CDR1 and CDR2 from the germline V gene are LNHDA and SQIVND (reference sequence). Trimming removed 5 bases at V and 0 bases at J, with 11 bases between. The CDR3 reads CASSHFTSSYNEQFF. For the CDR3, the DNA is TGTGCCAGTAGTCATTTCACGAGCTCCTACAATGAGCAGTTCTTC.

The chain has TRBV7-2 and TRBJ2-7, with TRBD2 matching over 14 bases. The length of the CDR3 is 16 residues. Trimming took 2 bases from V and 5 from J; bases not matched to a gene: 5. CDR1 is SGHTA, CDR2 FQGNSA, per germline. CDR3 in DNA: TGTGCCAGCAGCTTAAGGACTAGCGGGAGGCTGGACGAGCAGTACTTC. This encodes CASSLRTSGRLDEQYF.

The chain is built from TRBV15 and TRBJ1-2; 9 bases are shared with TRBD1. The CDR3 contains 15 residues. Trimming took 4 bases from V and 6 from J; bases not matched to a gene: 9. Germline CDR1 reads LNHNV; CDR2 reads YYDKDF (reference sequence). In DNA, the CDR3 is TGTGCCACCAGCATTCCGGGACAGGGTGGAGATGGCTACACCTTC. Translation gives CATSIPGQGGDGYTF.

This chain joins TRBV2 and TRBJ1-5, with D unclear. Germline V CDR1 and CDR2: SNHLY, FYNNEI. This CDR3 contains 13 residues. V shed 6 bases and J shed 5 bases, with 11 bases lying between them. CDR3 residues: CASREGEDQPQHF. For the CDR3, the DNA is TGTGCCAGCAGGGAGGGAGAGGATCAGCCCCAGCATTTT.

V and J are TRBV19 and TRBJ1-4; 7 positions match TRBD1. The CDR3 sequence is 14 residues long. Germline V gives CDR1 LNHDA, CDR2 SQIVND (reference sequence). Unmatched junction bases numbered 10, after V lost 8 bases and J lost 7 bases. CDR3 in DNA: TGTGCCAGTGCCACAGGGGTAGTGGGTGAAAAACTGTTTTTT. It encodes CASATGVVGEKLFF.